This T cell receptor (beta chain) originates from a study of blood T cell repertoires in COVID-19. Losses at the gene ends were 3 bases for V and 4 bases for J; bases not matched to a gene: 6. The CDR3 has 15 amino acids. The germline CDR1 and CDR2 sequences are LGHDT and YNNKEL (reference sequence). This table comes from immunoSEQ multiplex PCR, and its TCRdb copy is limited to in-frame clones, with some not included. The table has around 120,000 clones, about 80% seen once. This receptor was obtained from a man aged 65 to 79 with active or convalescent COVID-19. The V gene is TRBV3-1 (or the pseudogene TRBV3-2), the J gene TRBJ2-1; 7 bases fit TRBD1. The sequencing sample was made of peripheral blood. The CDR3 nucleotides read TGTGCCAGCAGCCAGAGGGACAGAAAATACAATGAGCAGTTCTTC. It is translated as CASSQRDRKYNEQFF.